This T cell receptor (beta chain) was obtained from a study of T cells in Graves' hyperthyroidism and ophthalmopathy. CDR1 is SGHRS and CDR2 is YFSETQ in the germline V gene. The CDR3 runs 14 residues. The V and J ends lost 0 bases and 4 bases, in that order; junction bases with no gene match: 2. Amplification yielded TCR beta CDR3 regions, with RNA transcripts as the source. The study used the HTBI primer set for a first-round RT-PCR of the TCR CDR3. TCRdb re-analysed the multiplex PCR reads in MiXCR, keeping a single row per CDR3 protein. The repertoire holds hundreds of thousands of distinct CDR3 sequences, about 20% seen once, with about 45% in the top ten.

V and J are TRBV5-1 and TRBJ1-2; 8 positions agree with TRBD1. The clonotype was recovered from a man aged 35 to 55 with Graves' ophthalmopathy. The sample consisted of blood. The CDR3 here is CASSLEGQVYGYTF. CDR3 nucleotides: TGCGCCAGCAGCTTGGAGGGACAGGTCTATGGCTACACCTTC.